A single sample is the source of the 26 T cell receptor beta chains below, sequenced in a study of T-cell memory formation after mild COVID-19. From the 5' RACE reads, TCRdb called clonotypes with MiXCR, one entry per CDR3 protein. The sample has about 400,000 distinct CDR3 sequences, around 22% seen once; the top ten hold about 12%. Material for sequencing was PBMCs or a T cell subset sorted from them (not recorded which). The origin of the receptors is an adult woman who had mild COVID-19 (a few samples of this study predate the infection). Cell type and time point are not known.

This clonotype has only a few counts. This chain uses TRBV7-9 with TRBJ2-1, with D possibly being TRBD2 (5 bases). The V end lost 5 bases, the J end lost 0 bases, and 14 bases lay between the germline ends. This CDR3 has 16 residues. Per germline, CDR1 SEHNR and CDR2 FQNEAQ (reference sequence). CDR3 amino acids: CASSPSAGSSYNEQFF. Written as DNA, the CDR3 is TGTGCCAGCAGCCCCTCGGCGGGTAGCTCCTACAATGAGCAGTTCTTC.

V usage is TRBV7-9 and J usage is TRBJ2-1, with D possibly TRBD2 on 6 matching bases. The V end lost 0 bases, the J end lost 8 bases, and 14 bases lay between the germline ends. CDR3 length: 15 residues. The V gene's germline CDR1 is SEHNR and CDR2 FQNEAQ (reference sequence). CDR3 loop: CASSLAYGSSDEQFF. The CDR3 DNA reads as TGTGCCAGCAGCTTAGCGTACGGGAGCTCGGATGAGCAGTTCTTC.

This clonotype came up a few times. The rearrangement links TRBV4-2 to TRBJ2-7; possible D gene TRBD2, 5 bases. Trimming pared 0 bases from V and 0 bases from J, leaving 12 bases between. This CDR3 has 16 residues. Germline values: CDR1 LGHNA, CDR2 YNFKEQ. The CDR3 reads CASSQETTTYSYEQYF. CDR3 nucleotide sequence: TGTGCCAGCAGCCAAGAGACGACTACCTACTCCTACGAGCAGTACTTC.

V is TRBV20-1 and J is TRBJ1-5; possible D gene TRBD1, 6 bases. The CDR3 runs 13 residues. The germline V and J ends were trimmed by 4 bases and 2 bases, with 9 bases remaining between them. CDR1 DFQATT and CDR2 SNEGSKA come from the germline V gene (reference sequence). The CDR3 protein is CSATGVGNQPQHF. The DNA for the CDR3 is TGCAGTGCTACAGGGGTAGGCAATCAGCCCCAGCATTTT.

The V call is TRBV6-5, the J call TRBJ1-5; 7 bases match TRBD1. Germline V CDR1 and CDR2: MNHEY, SVGAGI. The V segment lost 6 bases and the J segment 2 bases; nucleotides outside the gene matches: 10. The CDR3 spans 16 residues. The DNA for the CDR3 is TGTGCCAGCAGCCCTAAGACAGGGATGGGCAATCAGCCCCAGCATTTT. The encoded protein is CASSPKTGMGNQPQHF.

This clonotype turned up a few times. The chain joins TRBV7-2 to TRBJ1-1; D is ambiguous. Germline CDR1 reads SGHTA; CDR2 reads FQGNSA. Trimming removed 3 bases from V and 4 bases from J, with 15 bases in between. The CDR3 has 15 residues. In nucleotides, the CDR3 is TGTGCCAGCAGCTTGGGGTCCTACGTCGGCACTGAAGCTTTCTTT. Protein sequence: CASSLGSYVGTEAFF.

A word on this clonotype: Its ends do not fully match the called genes, so a read error is possible. The chain uses TRBV12-5 and TRBJ1-1; tentative D call: TRBD1 (6 bases). Germline V gene sequence: CDR1 LGHNT, CDR2 FRNRAP. This CDR3 comprises 13 residues. The CDR3 DNA reads TGTGCTAGTGGTTTAAGAGGGGACACTGAAGTTTTCTTT. It encodes CASGLRGDTEVFF. The full variable domain, with the rest looked up from reference TRBV12-5 and TRBJ1-1, is DARVTQTPRHKVTEMGQEVTMRCQPILGHNTVFWYRQTMMQGLELLAYFRNRAPLDDSGMPKDRFSAEMPDATLATLKIQPSEPRDSAVYFCASGLRGDTEVFFGQGTRLTVV.

CDR3: CASSPTGGVNQPQHF. Here the CDR3 DNA reads TGTGCCAGTAGTCCGACAGGGGGAGTCAATCAGCCCCAGCATTTT. The rearrangement uses TRBV19 and TRBJ1-5; 9 bases fit TRBD1. V shed 5 bases and J 3 bases; nucleotides not matched to a gene: 5. The CDR3 is 15 amino acids. CDR1 is LNHDA, CDR2 SQIVND, per germline (reference sequence).

This chain connects TRBV5-1 to TRBJ2-7; D is uncertain. The germline V and J ends were trimmed by 1 base and 2 bases, with 13 bases remaining between them. This CDR3 is 15 amino acids long. Germline-derived CDR1 and CDR2 are SGHRS and YFSETQ. The CDR3, as DNA: TGCGCCAGCAGCTTGAATGCAGGTCCGGCCTACGAGCAGTACTTC. This codes for CASSLNAGPAYEQYF.

Concerning this clonotype itself: Without the conserved terminal phenylalanine or tryptophan, this CDR3 likely stems from a read error. The DNA is left out, because the CDR3 cannot be placed on it with certainty; the CDR3 is given as TCRdb lists it. The rearrangement links TRBV5-1 to TRBJ2-4; TRBD1 is the table's D call, not checked against the DNA. The CDR3 spans 13 amino acids, including both terminal residues. Germline V lookup: CDR1 SGHRS, CDR2 YFSETQ. CDR3 loop: CASSPEPGRQSLL.

This chain links TRBV9 with TRBJ1-1; D is undetermined. V was cut by 0 bases and J by 1 base, with 4 bases left in between. The CDR3 is 13 residues long. Germline V gene data show CDR1 as SGDLS and CDR2 as YYNGEE. CDR3 in DNA: TGTGCCAGCAGCGTAGCCAAGAACACTGAAGCTTTCTTT. Translating gives CASSVAKNTEAFF.

The chain joins TRBV11-3 to TRBJ2-1; 8 nucleotides match TRBD1. V lost 3 bases and J lost 6; bases outside the gene matches: 1. This CDR3 spans 13 amino acids. In germline, CDR1 is SGHNT, CDR2 YENEEA. The CDR3 reads CASSFGTGNEQFF. CDR3 nucleotide sequence: TGTGCCAGCAGCTTTGGGACAGGCAATGAGCAGTTCTTC.

The chain uses TRBV7-2 and TRBJ1-2; a possible D gene is TRBD1 (6 bases). Germline CDR1 and CDR2: SGHTA and FQGNSA. Trimming removed 3 bases from V and 2 bases from J, with 13 bases in between. The CDR3 spans 15 residues. This chain's CDR3 is CASSLTQGFNYGYTF. The CDR3 coding sequence is TGTGCCAGCAGCTTGACCCAGGGGTTCAACTATGGCTACACCTTC.

This chain's CDR3 is CASSQVSTVYRW. The CDR3 DNA reads TGTGCCAGCAGCCAAGTTTCTACAGTATACAGGTGG. This chain joins TRBV3-2 and TRBJ2-4; the table's TRBD1 call for D was not verified on the DNA. TRBV3-2 represents a pseudogene. The CDR3 length is 12 residues.

This clonotype showed up many times. The chain uses TRBV5-1 and TRBJ1-5, with D perhaps matching TRBD1 (6 bases). The CDR3 loop spans 15 amino acids. CDR1 and CDR2 from the germline V gene are SGHRS and YFSETQ. V was trimmed by 5 bases and J by 3 bases, leaving 15 bases between them. CDR3 DNA: TGCGCCAGCAGTCCACAGGGCCTCAACAATCAGCCCCAGCATTTT. Translated: CASSPQGLNNQPQHF.

V gene TRBV20-1 combines with J gene TRBJ2-2; 9 bases line up with TRBD2. Germline assignment: CDR1 DFQATT and CDR2 SNEGSKA (reference sequence). The CDR3 covers 15 residues. V was clipped by 5 bases and J by 7 bases; unmatched bases: 11. The CDR3 DNA reads TGCAGTGCTGTACTCGGACTAGCGAGGGGCGGGGAGCTGTTTTTT. As protein: CSAVLGLARGGELFF.

This clonotype was counted between two and nine times. The chain uses TRBV9 and TRBJ2-5, with 12 bases matching TRBD2. CDR3 size: 16 residues. Germline values: CDR1 SGDLS, CDR2 YYNGEE. J was trimmed by 4 bases and V by 4 bases; bases with no gene match: 8. The CDR3, as DNA: TGTGCCAGCAGCTCTAGCGGGGGGGCGGTTGCAGAGACCCAGTACTTC. Amino acid sequence: CASSSSGGAVAETQYF.

This clonotype was detected ten times or more. V gene TRBV7-2 combines with J gene TRBJ2-3; the D gene is possibly TRBD1 (5 bases). The germline gives CDR1 SGHTA, CDR2 FQGNSA. Deletions cut 1 base from V and 11 bases from J, with 13 bases between. This CDR3 contains 13 residues. The CDR3 DNA sequence: TGTGCCAGCAGCTTAGTGGACCGCGACAGGCAGTATTTT. It encodes CASSLVDRDRQYF.

The chain employs TRBV24-1 and TRBJ1-1; D is perhaps TRBD1 (6 bases). Per germline, CDR1 KGHDR and CDR2 SFDVKD. Trimming left V 3 bases short and J 2 bases short, with 15 bases between. CDR3 length: 16 residues. The CDR3 region has the DNA TGTGCCACCAGTGATGCCAGGGGATATGGAAACACTGAAGCTTTCTTT. Amino acid sequence: CATSDARGYGNTEAFF.

The chain has TRBV27 and TRBJ2-2, with TRBD2 matching over 13 bases. CDR1 is MNHEY and CDR2 is SMNVEV in the germline V gene (reference sequence). J was trimmed by 7 bases and V by 2 bases; bases with no gene match: 10. The CDR3 runs 18 residues. The DNA of the CDR3 is TGTGCCAGCAGTTTACCAACTAGCGGGGGGGCAGCCGGCGGGGAGCTGTTTTTT. Encoded protein: CASSLPTSGGAAGGELFF.

The chain employs TRBV7-8 and TRBJ2-1; D is unclear. Between the trimmed V and J ends, which lost 5 bases and 0 bases, there was a span of 11 bases. The germline gives CDR1 SGHVS, CDR2 FQNEAQ. The CDR3 consists of 15 residues. CDR3 coding DNA: TGTGCCAGCAGCATAAACTGGTACTCCTACAATGAGCAGTTCTTC. This gives the protein CASSINWYSYNEQFF.

This clonotype was counted ten times or more. The genes are TRBV23-1 and TRBJ2-1; possible D gene TRBD2, 6 bases. TRBV23-1 is an ORF, with its function uncertain. The CDR3 is 13 residues long. Trimming removed 3 bases from V and 10 bases from J, with 13 bases in between. The CDR3 DNA reads TGCGCCAGCAGTCATTACGGGAGTGAAGAGCAGTTCTTC. It specifies CASSHYGSEEQFF.

A remark on this clonotype: A junction boundary mismatches the germline segment, possibly from a read error. The V and J genes are TRBV27 and TRBJ1-5; perhaps TRBD1 as D (6 bases). CDR1 and CDR2 from the germline V gene are MNHEY and SMNVEV (reference sequence). The CDR3 is 10 amino acids. CDR3 region: CASPDSKRCF. The CDR3 coding sequence is TGTGCCAGCCCGGACAGCAAGAGGTGTTTT.

This clonotype occurred a few times. V is TRBV5-6 and J is TRBJ1-4, with D unclear. Germline assignment: CDR1 SGHDT and CDR2 YYEEEE. The CDR3 has 15 residues. V was trimmed by 0 bases and J by 2 bases, leaving 8 bases between them. CDR3 protein: CASSLGIGTNEKLFF. The DNA of the CDR3 is TGTGCCAGCAGCTTGGGAATAGGCACTAATGAAAAACTGTTTTTT. Variable domain in full (rest from reference TRBV5-6 and TRBJ1-4): DAGVTQSPTHLIKTRGQQVTLRCSPKSGHDTVSWYQQALGQGPQFIFQYYEEEERQRGNFPDRFSGHQFPNYSSELNVNALLLGDSALYLCASSLGIGTNEKLFFGSGTQLSVL.

This clonotype was detected only a few times. Here the CDR3 reads CSVARGEVVGKETQYF. CDR3 sequence (DNA): TGCAGCGTCGCCCGAGGCGAGGTCGTCGGGAAAGAGACCCAGTACTTC. The rearrangement links TRBV29-1 to TRBJ2-5, with D perhaps TRBD2 (5 bases). Per germline, CDR1 SQVTM and CDR2 ANQGSEA. This CDR3 is built from 16 residues. The V end was cut by 6 bases, the J end by 3 bases, with 23 bases between.

V is TRBV2 and J is TRBJ2-3; 10 bases agree with TRBD2. The CDR3 spans 14 residues. Germline V lookup: CDR1 SNHLY, CDR2 FYNNEI. The V segment lost 5 bases and the J segment 5 bases; nucleotides outside the gene matches: 4. CDR3 amino acids: CASSSGGAIDTQYF. CDR3 bases: TGTGCCAGCAGTAGCGGGGGGGCCATAGATACGCAGTATTTT.